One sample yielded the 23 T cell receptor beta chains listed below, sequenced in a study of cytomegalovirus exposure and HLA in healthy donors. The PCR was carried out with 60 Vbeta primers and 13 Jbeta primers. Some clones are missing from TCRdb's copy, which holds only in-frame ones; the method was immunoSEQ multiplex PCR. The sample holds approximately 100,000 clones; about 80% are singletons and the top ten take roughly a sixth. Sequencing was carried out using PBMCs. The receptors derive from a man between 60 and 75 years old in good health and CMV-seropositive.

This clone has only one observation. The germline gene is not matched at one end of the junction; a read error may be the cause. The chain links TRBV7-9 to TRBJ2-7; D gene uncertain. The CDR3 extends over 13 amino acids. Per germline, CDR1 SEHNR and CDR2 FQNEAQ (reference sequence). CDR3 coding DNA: TGTTCCAGCAGCTCGGTTAATCGCTACGAGCAGTACTTC. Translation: CSSSSVNRYEQYF.

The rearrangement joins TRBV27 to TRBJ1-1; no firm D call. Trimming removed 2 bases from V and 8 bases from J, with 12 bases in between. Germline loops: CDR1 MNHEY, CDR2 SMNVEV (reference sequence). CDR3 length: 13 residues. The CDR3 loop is CASSLSSDGEAFF. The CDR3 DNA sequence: TGTGCCAGCAGTTTAAGTAGCGATGGAGAAGCTTTCTTT.

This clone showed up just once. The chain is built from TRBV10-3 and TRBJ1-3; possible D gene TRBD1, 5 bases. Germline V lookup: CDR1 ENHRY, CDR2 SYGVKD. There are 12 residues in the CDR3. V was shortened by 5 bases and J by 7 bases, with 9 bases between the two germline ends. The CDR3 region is CAISFKGNTIYF. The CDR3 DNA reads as TGTGCCATCAGTTTTAAGGGGAACACCATATATTTT.

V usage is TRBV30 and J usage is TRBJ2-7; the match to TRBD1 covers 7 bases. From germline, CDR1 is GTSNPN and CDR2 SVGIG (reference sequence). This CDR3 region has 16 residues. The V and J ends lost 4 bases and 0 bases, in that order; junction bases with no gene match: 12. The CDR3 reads CAWKNPTGLGSYEQYF. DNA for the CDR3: TGTGCCTGGAAAAACCCGACAGGGTTGGGCTCCTACGAGCAGTACTTC.

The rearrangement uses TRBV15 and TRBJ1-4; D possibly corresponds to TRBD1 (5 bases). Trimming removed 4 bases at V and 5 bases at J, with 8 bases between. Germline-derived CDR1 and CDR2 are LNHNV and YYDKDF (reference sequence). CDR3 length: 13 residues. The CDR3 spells CATSTRANEKLFF. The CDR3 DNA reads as TGTGCCACCAGCACCAGGGCGAATGAAAAACTGTTTTTT.

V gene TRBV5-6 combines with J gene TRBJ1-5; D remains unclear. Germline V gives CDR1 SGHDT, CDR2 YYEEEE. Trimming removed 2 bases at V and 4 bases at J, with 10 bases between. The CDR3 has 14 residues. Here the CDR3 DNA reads TGTGCCAGCAGCTTTCGGGGTATAAATCAGCCCCAGCATTTT. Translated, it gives CASSFRGINQPQHF.

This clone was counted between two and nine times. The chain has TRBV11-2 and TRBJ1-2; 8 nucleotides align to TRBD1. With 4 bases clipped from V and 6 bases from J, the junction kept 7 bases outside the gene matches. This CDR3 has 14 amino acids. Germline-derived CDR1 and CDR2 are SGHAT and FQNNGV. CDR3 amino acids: CASSSTRDRHGYTF. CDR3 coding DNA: TGTGCCAGCAGCTCAACTCGGGACAGGCATGGCTACACCTTC.

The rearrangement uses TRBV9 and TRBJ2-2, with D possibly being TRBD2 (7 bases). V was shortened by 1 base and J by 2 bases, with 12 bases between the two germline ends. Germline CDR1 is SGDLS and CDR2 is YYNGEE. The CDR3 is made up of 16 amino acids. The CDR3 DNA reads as TGTGCCAGCAGCGTATGGGGGGGCCGTAACACCGGGGAGCTGTTTTTT. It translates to CASSVWGGRNTGELFF. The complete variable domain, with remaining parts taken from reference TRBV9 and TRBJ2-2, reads DSGVTQTPKHLITATGQRVTLRCSPRSGDLSVYWYQQSLDQGLQFLIQYYNGEERAKGNILERFSAQQFPDLHSELNLSSLELGDSALYFCASSVWGGRNTGELFFGEGSRLTVL.

CDR3: CASLAGPYEQYF. The DNA of the CDR3 is TGTGCCAGCTTGGCGGGACCCTACGAGCAGTACTTC. The chain has TRBV2 and TRBJ2-5; TRBD2 might be the D (6 bases). The DNA matches TRBJ2-7 better at its end, which makes the J call doubtful. Germline V gene sequence: CDR1 SNHLY, CDR2 FYNNEI. The CDR3 runs 12 residues.

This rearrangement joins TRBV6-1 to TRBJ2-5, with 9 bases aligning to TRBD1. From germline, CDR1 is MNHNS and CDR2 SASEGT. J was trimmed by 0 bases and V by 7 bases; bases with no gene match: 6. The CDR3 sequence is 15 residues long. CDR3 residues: CASKSGTGYQETQYF. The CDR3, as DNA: TGTGCCAGCAAGTCCGGGACAGGGTACCAAGAGACCCAGTACTTC.

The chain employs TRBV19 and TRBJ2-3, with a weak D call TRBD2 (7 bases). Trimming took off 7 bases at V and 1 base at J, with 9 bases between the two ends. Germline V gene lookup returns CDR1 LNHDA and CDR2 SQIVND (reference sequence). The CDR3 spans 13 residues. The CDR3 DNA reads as TGTGCCAGTAACGGGGGGCGCACAGATACGCAGTATTTT. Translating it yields CASNGGRTDTQYF. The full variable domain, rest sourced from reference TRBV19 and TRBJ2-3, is DGGITQSPKYLFRKEGQNVTLSCEQNLNHDAMYWYRQDPGQGLRLIYYSQIVNDFQKGDIAEGYSVSREKKESFPLTVTSAQKNPTAFYLCASNGGRTDTQYFGPGTRLTVL.

In nucleotides, the CDR3 is TGCGCCAGCAGCTTGGCCCTCCATAGCGACGAGCAGTACTTC. Translated, it gives CASSLALHSDEQYF. This chain connects TRBV5-1 to TRBJ2-7; D perhaps matches TRBD2 (5 bases). V was trimmed by 0 bases and J by 5 bases, leaving 12 bases between them. Per the germline V gene, CDR1 is SGHRS and CDR2 is YFSETQ. The CDR3 is made up of 14 amino acids.

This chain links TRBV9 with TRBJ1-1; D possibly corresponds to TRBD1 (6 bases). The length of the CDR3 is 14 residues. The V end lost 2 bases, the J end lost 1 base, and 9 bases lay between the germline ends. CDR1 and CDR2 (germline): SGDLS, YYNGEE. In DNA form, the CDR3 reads TGTGCCAGCAGCGTTACAGGGAGGAACACTGAAGCTTTCTTT. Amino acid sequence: CASSVTGRNTEAFF.

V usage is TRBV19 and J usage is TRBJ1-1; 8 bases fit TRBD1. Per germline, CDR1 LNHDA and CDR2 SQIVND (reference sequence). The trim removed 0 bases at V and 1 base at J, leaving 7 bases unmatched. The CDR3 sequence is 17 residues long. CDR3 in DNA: TGTGCCAGTAGTATAGATCGCGTAACAGGGGGGAACACTGAAGCTTTCTTT. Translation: CASSIDRVTGGNTEAFF.

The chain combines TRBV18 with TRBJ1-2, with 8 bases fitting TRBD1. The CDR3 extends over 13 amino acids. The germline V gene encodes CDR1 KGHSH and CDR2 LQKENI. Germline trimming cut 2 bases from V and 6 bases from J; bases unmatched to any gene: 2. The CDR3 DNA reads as TGTGCCAGCTCACCAAGACAGGGGAATGGCTACACCTTC. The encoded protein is CASSPRQGNGYTF.

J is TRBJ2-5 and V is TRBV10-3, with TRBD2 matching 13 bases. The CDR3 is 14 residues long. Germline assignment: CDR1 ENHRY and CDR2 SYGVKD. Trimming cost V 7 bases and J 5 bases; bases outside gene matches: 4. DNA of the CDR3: TGTGCCATCAAGGGGACTAGCGGGGAGGAGACCCAGTACTTC. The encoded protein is CAIKGTSGEETQYF.

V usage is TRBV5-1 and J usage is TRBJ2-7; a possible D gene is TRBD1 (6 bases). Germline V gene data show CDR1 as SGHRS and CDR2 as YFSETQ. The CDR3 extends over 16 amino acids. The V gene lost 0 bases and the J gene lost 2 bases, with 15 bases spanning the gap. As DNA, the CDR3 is TGCGCCAGCAGCTTGGCTGGCAGGGGAATTACCTACGAGCAGTACTTC. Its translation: CASSLAGRGITYEQYF.

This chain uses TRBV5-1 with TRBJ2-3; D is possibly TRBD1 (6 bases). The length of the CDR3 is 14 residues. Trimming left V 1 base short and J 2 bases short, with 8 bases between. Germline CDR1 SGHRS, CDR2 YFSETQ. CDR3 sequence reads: CASSLTGPTDTQYF. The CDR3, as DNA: TGCGCCAGCAGCTTGACAGGGCCCACAGATACGCAGTATTTT.

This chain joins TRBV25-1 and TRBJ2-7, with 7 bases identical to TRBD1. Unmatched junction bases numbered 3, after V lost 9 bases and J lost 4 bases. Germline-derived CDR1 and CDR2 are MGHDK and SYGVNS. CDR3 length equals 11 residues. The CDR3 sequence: CASTGAYEQYF. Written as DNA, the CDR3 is TGTGCCAGTACAGGGGCGTACGAGCAGTACTTC.

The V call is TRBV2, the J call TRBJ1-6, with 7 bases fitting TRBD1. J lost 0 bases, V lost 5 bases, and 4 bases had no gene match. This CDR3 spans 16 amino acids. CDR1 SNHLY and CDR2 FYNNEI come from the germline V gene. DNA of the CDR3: TGTGCCAGCAGTCGGACAGGAGGCTCCTATAATTCACCCCTCCACTTT. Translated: CASSRTGGSYNSPLHF. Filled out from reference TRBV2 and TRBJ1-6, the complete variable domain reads EPEVTQTPSHQVTQMGQEVILRCVPISNHLYFYWYRQILGQKVEFLVSFYNNEISEKSEIFDDQFSVERPDGSNFTLKIRSTKLEDSAMYFCASSRTGGSYNSPLHFGNGTRLTVT.

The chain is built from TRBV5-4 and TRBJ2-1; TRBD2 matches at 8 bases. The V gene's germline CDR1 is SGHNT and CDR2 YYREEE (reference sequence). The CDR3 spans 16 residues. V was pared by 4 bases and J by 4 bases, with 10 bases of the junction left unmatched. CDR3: CASSGGGSGSYNEQFF. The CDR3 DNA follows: TGTGCCAGCAGCGGGGGGGGCAGCGGGAGTTACAATGAGCAGTTCTTC. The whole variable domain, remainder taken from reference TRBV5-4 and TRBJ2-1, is ETGVTQSPTHLIKTRGQQVTLRCSSQSGHNTVSWYQQALGQGPQFIFQYYREEENGRGNFPPRFSGLQFPNYSSELNVNALELDDSALYLCASSGGGSGSYNEQFFGPGTRLTVL.

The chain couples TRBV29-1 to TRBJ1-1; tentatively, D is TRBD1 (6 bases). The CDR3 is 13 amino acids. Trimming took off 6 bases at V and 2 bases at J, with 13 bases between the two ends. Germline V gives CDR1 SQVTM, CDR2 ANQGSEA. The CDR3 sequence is CSVWTVSNTEAFF. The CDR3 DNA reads TGCAGCGTCTGGACAGTTTCAAACACTGAAGCTTTCTTT.

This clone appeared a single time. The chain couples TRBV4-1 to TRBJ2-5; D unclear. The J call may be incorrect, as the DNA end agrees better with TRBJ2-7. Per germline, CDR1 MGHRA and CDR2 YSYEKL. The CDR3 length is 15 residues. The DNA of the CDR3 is TGCGCCAGCAGCCAAGACCCCCTCGTTTACTACGAGCAGTACTTC. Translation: CASSQDPLVYYEQYF.